This section outlines one T cell receptor beta chain sequence together with its context. Here immunoSEQ multiplex PCR was the method, and the copy in TCRdb shows in-frame clones only, minus some. The data hold about 3,500 clones, with 15% to 20% observed a single time. This sample was included in a study of sequential checkpoint blockade in melanoma. Indicated treatment: randomized to nivolumab then ipilimumab (arm A) or the reverse (arm B). None of the patients previously received DNA-damaging chemotherapy. Trimming left V 2 bases short and J 2 bases short, with 12 bases between. Germline CDR1 SGHDN, CDR2 FVKESK. CDR3 length: 15 residues.

This receptor was taken from a human donor with melanoma. The chain carries TRBV14 and TRBJ1-2, with unresolved D. Source: tumor tissue (inferred from file names), taken from a patient given nivolumab and ipilimumab in sequence. The CDR3 DNA is TGTGCCAGCAGCCAATGGGTAGGAGCCAACTATGGCTACACCTTC. Translated, it gives CASSQWVGANYGYTF.